The present entry profiles one T cell receptor (beta chain) with its context. The target antigen is unknown. The data derive from a study of shared clonotypes between healthy human individuals. For the study at large: The study used three CD4 naive, three CD4 memory, two CD8 naive and one CD8 memory plate per donor.

Study findings and constraints: The low donor count limited represented genetic and exposure-history diversity.

This CDR3 region has 13 residues. V lost 0 bases and J lost 5, with 8 bases in between. Germline CDR1 reads SGHRS; CDR2 reads YFSETQ. Method: immunoSEQ multiplex PCR; TCRdb's copy keeps in-frame clones and lacks some. The sample holds about 2.4 million clones, more than 90% seen once. Sequencing input: naive CD4+ T cells sorted from blood. The subset here: CD45RA+ positively selected. The sequence was collected from a man aged 18 to 35 in good health. This chain uses TRBV5-1 with TRBJ2-5, with D perhaps TRBD2 (6 bases). In DNA form, the CDR3 reads TGCGCCAGCAGCTTGGCTCGGGGGGAGACCCAGTACTTC. This translates into CASSLARGETQYF.